The 12 T cell receptor beta chains below all came from one sample that was sequenced in a study of sequential checkpoint blockade in melanoma. Specified treatment: randomized to nivolumab then ipilimumab (arm A) or the reverse (arm B). The repertoire was sequenced with immunoSEQ multiplex PCR; TCRdb's copy has only in-frame clones and lacks some. This sample has 35,000 to 40,000 clones, with 32% found just once. This specimen consisted of tumor tissue (inferred from file names), obtained from a patient given nivolumab and ipilimumab in sequence. All receptors come from a human donor with melanoma.

The chain links TRBV11-3 to TRBJ2-5, with D perhaps matching TRBD2 (6 bases). Germline V gene sequence: CDR1 SGHNT, CDR2 YENEEA. The CDR3 has 15 residues. V was shortened by 3 bases and J by 5 bases, with 16 bases between the two germline ends. Here the CDR3 DNA reads TGTGCCAGCAGCTTTACCGGGACTTTGGGGGAGACCCAGTACTTC. It specifies CASSFTGTLGETQYF. The whole variable domain, filled in from reference TRBV11-3 and TRBJ2-5, reads EAGVVQSPRYKIIEKKQPVAFWCNPISGHNTLYWYLQNLGQGPELLIRYENEEAVDDSQLPKDRFSAERLKGVDSTLKIQPAELGDSAVYLCASSFTGTLGETQYFGPGTRLLVL.

The chain uses TRBV12-5 and TRBJ2-1, with D perhaps TRBD2 (5 bases). Trimming left V 1 base short and J 4 bases short, with 8 bases between. Germline values: CDR1 LGHNT, CDR2 FRNRAP. CDR3 length: 14 amino acids. The DNA of the CDR3 is TGTGCTAGTGGTTTGGGGACTTTTTACAATGAGCAGTTCTTC. Residues: CASGLGTFYNEQFF.

In this sample, this clone turned up a few times. V usage is TRBV6-8 and J usage is TRBJ2-2; 8 nucleotides align to TRBD1. Germline assignment: CDR1 MNHGY and CDR2 SAAAGT. The junction had 8 bases not matched to a gene; V was cut back by 10 bases and J by 4 bases. The CDR3 is 14 amino acids. The CDR3 DNA sequence: TGTGCCATCACGGCAGGGGGCCGCACCGGGGAGCTGTTTTTT. Protein sequence: CAITAGGRTGELFF.

This clone was observed a handful of times. V is TRBV6-8 and J is TRBJ2-1; 8 bases align to TRBD2. CDR1 and CDR2 (germline): MNHGY, SAAAGT. V shed 4 bases and J 8 bases; nucleotides not matched to a gene: 7. The CDR3 covers 14 residues. CDR3 sequence: CASSLYSGNYEQFF. The CDR3 DNA is TGTGCCAGCAGTTTGTATAGCGGGAACTATGAGCAGTTCTTC.

The J gene is TRBJ1-3, the V gene TRBV25-1; D is unclear. Germline CDR1 reads MGHDK; CDR2 reads SYGVNS. This CDR3 contains 13 residues. This CDR3 is CASQGSSGNTIYF. In DNA form, the CDR3 reads TGTGCAAGCCAAGGGAGCTCTGGAAACACCATATATTTT.

The chain joins TRBV5-1 to TRBJ2-7; D unclear. V was clipped by 4 bases and J by 1 base, with 18 bases between them. CDR1 is SGHRS, CDR2 YFSETQ, per germline. This CDR3 comprises 16 residues. CDR3 DNA: TGCGCCAGCAGCCCCGCTTTAAATTTGCTGTCCTACGAGCAGTACTTC. Translated, it gives CASSPALNLLSYEQYF.

The CDR3 bases are TGCGCCAGCAGCCCAGGGACTAGCGGGTTATACGAGCAGTACTTC. Translating it yields CASSPGTSGLYEQYF. The V and J genes are TRBV5-1 and TRBJ2-7, with 12 bases identical to TRBD2. The CDR3 has 15 amino acids. The J segment lost 4 bases and the V segment lost 4 bases, leaving 6 bases of the junction unmatched. CDR1 and CDR2 (germline): SGHRS, YFSETQ.

The chain links TRBV19 to TRBJ1-2; weak D call: TRBD1 (6 bases). Between the trimmed V and J ends, which lost 3 bases and 0 bases, there was a span of 17 bases. Germline CDR1 and CDR2: LNHDA and SQIVND (reference sequence). CDR3 length: 17 amino acids. The CDR3 is CASSIETGKMTNYGYTF. CDR3 DNA sequence: TGTGCCAGTAGTATCGAAACAGGGAAGATGACTAACTATGGCTACACCTTC.

The table lists this clone with a few counts. V and J are TRBV6-8 and TRBJ1-1; perhaps TRBD1 as D (5 bases). The germline V gene has CDR1 MNHGY and CDR2 SAAAGT. The CDR3 consists of 14 residues. V was cut by 5 bases and J by 3 bases, with 13 bases left in between. The CDR3 loop is CASSALGGDTEAFF. CDR3 sequence (DNA): TGTGCCAGCAGTGCCCTGGGAGGGGACACTGAAGCTTTCTTT.

This clone turned up a few times. The chain's CDR3 is CASSYHTKKGNQPQHF. The CDR3 coding sequence is TGTGCCAGCAGTTACCATACTAAGAAAGGCAATCAGCCCCAGCATTTT. The rearrangement uses TRBV6-8 and TRBJ1-5; D unresolved. V was clipped by 2 bases and J by 2 bases, with 13 bases between them. Looked up from germline, CDR1 is MNHGY and CDR2 is SAAAGT. This CDR3 spans 16 amino acids.

This clone was seen more than once but under ten times. The chain is built from TRBV6-8 and TRBJ1-6; 10 bases match TRBD1. The CDR3 has 13 residues. Germline V gene sequence: CDR1 MNHGY, CDR2 SAAAGT. With V trimmed by 6 bases and J by 9 bases, 2 bases remained unmatched. As DNA, the CDR3 is TGTGCCAGCAGGACAGGGGGCGGTTCACCCCTCCACTTT. Amino acid sequence: CASRTGGGSPLHF.

This clone showed up just a few times. The chain couples TRBV11-1 to TRBJ2-7; no firm D call. Trimming took off 3 bases at V and 2 bases at J, with 11 bases between the two ends. This CDR3 is 14 amino acids long. Germline V lookup: CDR1 SGHAT, CDR2 FQDESV (reference sequence). The CDR3 loop reads CASSLKKWPYEQYF. CDR3 coding DNA: TGTGCCAGCAGCTTGAAGAAATGGCCCTACGAGCAGTACTTC.